The 27 T cell receptor beta chains given below trace back to one sample, sequenced in a study of immune reconstitution after stem cell transplant in scleroderma. TCRdb processed the RT-PCR reads anew with MiXCR; each CDR3 protein has one entry. This table has more than 700 distinct CDR3 sequences, about 9% appearing once. The biological material was taken before or after autologous hematopoietic stem cell transplantation (not recorded which). These receptors originate from a male donor with systemic sclerosis.

By share of the sample, this clonotype is large. The CDR3 here is CSVNEGELFF. CDR3 DNA: TGCAGCGTTAATGAGGGGGAGCTGTTTTTT. This sequence joins TRBV29-1 and TRBJ2-2; D not resolved. With 5 bases removed from V and 8 bases from J, the gap between germline ends came to 6 bases. This CDR3 contains 10 residues. CDR1 and CDR2 (germline): SQVTM, ANQGSEA.

The chain uses TRBV5-5 and TRBJ2-1; possible D gene TRBD1, 6 bases. The V gene's germline CDR1 is SGHKS and CDR2 YYEKEE (reference sequence). This CDR3 contains 14 residues. V was trimmed by 4 bases and J by 4 bases, leaving 12 bases between them. Written as DNA, the CDR3 is TGTGCCAGCAGCGCTGGACAGAGTTACAATGAGCAGTTCTTC. Translated: CASSAGQSYNEQFF.

This clonotype is classed as large. J is TRBJ1-5 and V is TRBV20-1, with D possibly TRBD1 on 5 matching bases. The germline V gene encodes CDR1 DFQATT and CDR2 SNEGSKA (reference sequence). This CDR3 contains 14 residues. The V end was cut by 2 bases, the J end by 3 bases, with 11 bases between. For the CDR3, the DNA is TGCAGTGCTAGAAGGGGATATGACAATCAGCCCCAGCATTTT. This translates into CSARRGYDNQPQHF.

This clonotype is medium-sized. The chain employs TRBV10-3 and TRBJ2-1; 14 bases agree with TRBD2. The germline gives CDR1 ENHRY, CDR2 SYGVKD. V trimming: 7 bases; J trimming: 7 bases; junction bases outside the gene matches: 6. The CDR3 loop spans 15 amino acids. This CDR3 is CAIMTSGGGGNEQFF. For the CDR3, the DNA is TGTGCCATCATGACTAGCGGGGGGGGGGGAAATGAGCAGTTCTTC.

This clonotype is labeled as medium-sized. CDR3 sequence (DNA): TGTGCCAGCAGTGAGGCAGGGAGGGTAAATCAGCCCCAGCATTTT. Its protein is CASSEAGRVNQPQHF. This chain joins TRBV2 and TRBJ1-5; TRBD1 might be the D (5 bases). The CDR3 is 15 residues long. Trimming stripped 3 bases from V and 4 bases from J, with 13 bases between. Germline V gene lookup returns CDR1 SNHLY and CDR2 FYNNEI.

This clonotype rates as large (0.1 to 1%). The V and J genes are TRBV6-1 and TRBJ2-5; TRBD1 might be the D (6 bases). The CDR3 covers 14 residues. Germline V CDR1 and CDR2: MNHNS, SASEGT. Trimming cost V 8 bases and J 2 bases, with 15 bases left between them. CDR3: CASGQDRIQETQYF. DNA of the CDR3: TGTGCCAGCGGCCAGGACAGAATTCAAGAGACCCAGTACTTC.

V gene TRBV25-1 combines with J gene TRBJ2-7; 10 nucleotides align to TRBD1. Per the germline V gene, CDR1 is MGHDK and CDR2 is SYGVNS. The CDR3 runs to 17 residues. J gave up 5 bases and V 5 bases, and 15 bases lay outside the gene matches. CDR3: CASSSHSGQGWNHEQYF. The CDR3, as DNA: TGTGCCAGCAGTTCTCACTCGGGACAGGGGTGGAACCACGAGCAGTACTTC.

This clonotype is judged medium-sized. The rearrangement joins TRBV12-3 or TRBV12-4 to TRBJ2-3; the match to TRBD1 covers 7 bases. V lost 5 bases to trimming and J lost 1 base; unmatched junction nucleotides: 6. The CDR3 covers 15 residues. This CDR3 reads CASSTGVWGTDTQYF. The CDR3 DNA reads TGTGCCAGCAGTACAGGGGTGTGGGGCACAGATACGCAGTATTTT.

The chain carries TRBV19 and TRBJ1-1, with D unclear. There are 13 residues in the CDR3. Trimming cost V 5 bases and J 3 bases, with 10 bases left between them. From germline, CDR1 is LNHDA and CDR2 SQIVND (reference sequence). The CDR3 coding sequence is TGTGCCAGTAGTTCCGTAGGGCACACTGAAGCTTTCTTT. It is translated as CASSSVGHTEAFF.

This clonotype ranks as large. V is TRBV6-5 and J is TRBJ1-2; D might be TRBD1 (5 bases). V lost 8 bases and J 2 bases, leaving 9 bases between the germline ends. CDR3 length: 12 amino acids. The germline V gene has CDR1 MNHEY and CDR2 SVGAGI. CDR3 DNA: TGTGCCAGCTCACCAGGGAACTATGGCTACACCTTC. Encoded protein: CASSPGNYGYTF.

This clonotype occurred a few times. Sequence at one end of the junction differs from germline and may be a read error. The chain combines TRBV7-9 with TRBJ1-4; tentatively, D is TRBD1 (5 bases). This CDR3 contains 15 residues. Germline CDR1 and CDR2: SEHNR and FQNEAQ (reference sequence). The CDR3 sequence: CTSSLGGAAFKKLFF. The CDR3, as DNA: TGTACCAGCAGCTTAGGTGGGGCGGCCTTCAAAAAACTGTTTTTT.

This clonotype is labeled medium-sized (0.01 to 0.1%). The rearrangement links TRBV29-1 to TRBJ2-5, with a tentative D call TRBD2 (6 bases). Trimming cost V 7 bases and J 1 base, with 10 bases left between them. CDR1 SQVTM and CDR2 ANQGSEA come from the germline V gene. CDR3 length: 12 amino acids. CDR3 residues: CSGRGIQETQYF. CDR3 nucleotide sequence: TGCAGCGGCCGGGGGATCCAAGAGACCCAGTACTTC. The variable domain in full, completed from reference TRBV29-1 and TRBJ2-5, reads SAVISQKPSRDICQRGTSLTIQCQVDSQVTMMFWYRQQPGQSLTLIATANQGSEATYESGFVIDKFPISRPNLTFSTLTVSNMSPEDSSIYLCSGRGIQETQYFGPGTRLLVL.

The V call is TRBV20-1, the J call TRBJ2-7; tentatively, D is TRBD2 (6 bases). Trimming took off 5 bases at V and 6 bases at J, with 20 bases between the two ends. CDR3 length: 14 residues. Germline V gene data show CDR1 as DFQATT and CDR2 as SNEGSKA (reference sequence). The CDR3 nucleotides read TGCAGTGCTTCCACGGGACTTAAAGGGCGCGAGCAGTACTTC. It codes for CSASTGLKGREQYF.

This clonotype is categorized as large. J is TRBJ1-3 and V is TRBV9; D remains unclear. Trimming removed 0 bases from V and 0 bases from J, with 10 bases in between. This CDR3 contains 16 residues. From germline, CDR1 is SGDLS and CDR2 YYNGEE. The CDR3: CASSVGRRNSGNTIYF. The CDR3 DNA reads TGTGCCAGCAGCGTAGGGAGACGGAACTCTGGAAACACCATATATTTT.

By share of the sample, this clonotype is large (0.1 to 1%). The rearrangement links TRBV27 to TRBJ1-5; D gene unclear. The CDR3 spans 14 residues. Germline V CDR1 and CDR2: MNHEY, SMNVEV (reference sequence). V was clipped by 5 bases and J by 10 bases, with 18 bases between them. CDR3 amino acids: CASSVGPSAAPQHF. In DNA, the CDR3 is TGTGCCAGCAGTGTCGGCCCTTCAGCAGCTCCCCAGCATTTT.

In its sample, this clonotype is medium-sized. The chain joins TRBV7-7 to TRBJ2-1; D might be TRBD1 or TRBD2, each matching 5 bases. V lost 4 bases to trimming and J lost 0 bases, with 10 bases between them. This CDR3 spans 15 amino acids. CDR1 and CDR2 from the germline V gene are SSHAT and FNYEAQ (reference sequence). The DNA for the CDR3 is TGTGCCAGCAGCTCCGGGACGGCCTCCTACAATGAGCAGTTCTTC. Translating it yields CASSSGTASYNEQFF.

This clonotype counts as medium-sized (0.01 to 0.1%). This rearrangement joins TRBV20-1 to TRBJ2-1; possible D gene TRBD2, 6 bases. Per germline, CDR1 DFQATT and CDR2 SNEGSKA (reference sequence). CDR3 size: 16 residues. Deletions cut 3 bases from V and 9 bases from J, with 24 bases between. The CDR3 coding sequence is TGCAGTGCTAGGCCCTTTCTAGCGACGGTCATGGGTGAGCAGTTCTTC. It codes for CSARPFLATVMGEQFF.

Sample share makes this clonotype large. CDR3 DNA: TGCAGTGCTTATTTTACAGGGGGGTCGAGAGCTTTCTTT. Amino acid sequence: CSAYFTGGSRAFF. The chain links TRBV20-1 to TRBJ1-1; 8 positions match TRBD1. The CDR3 spans 13 residues. Looked up from germline, CDR1 is DFQATT and CDR2 is SNEGSKA (reference sequence). V shed 5 bases, J shed 10 bases, and the junction held 12 bases outside the gene matches.

This clonotype counts as large. V and J are TRBV3-1 and TRBJ1-1; no clear D gene. CDR3 length equals 14 residues. Germline values: CDR1 LGHDT, CDR2 YNNKEL (reference sequence). V was trimmed by 0 bases and J by 0 bases, leaving 5 bases between them. CDR3 in amino acids: CASSQEGMNTEAFF. The CDR3 nucleotides read TGTGCCAGCAGCCAAGAGGGGATGAACACTGAAGCTTTCTTT.

By share, this clonotype ranks as medium-sized. The gene calls are TRBV6-6 and TRBJ1-1; D is possibly TRBD1 (6 bases). This CDR3 has 14 amino acids. The V gene's germline CDR1 is MNHNY and CDR2 SVGAGI (reference sequence). V was shortened by 4 bases and J by 5 bases, with 14 bases between the two germline ends. The CDR3 is CASSFETGLTEAFF. The CDR3 bases are TGTGCCAGCAGTTTTGAGACAGGTCTTACTGAAGCTTTCTTT.

By sample share, this clonotype is medium-sized. CDR3 amino acids: CASTINPTSSNTEAFF. Here the CDR3 DNA reads TGCGCCAGCACCATAAACCCTACCAGCTCGAACACTGAAGCTTTCTTT. J is TRBJ1-1 and V is TRBV5-1; D is ambiguous. CDR3 length equals 16 residues. The germline V gene has CDR1 SGHRS and CDR2 YFSETQ. V was shortened by 6 bases and J by 1 base, with 19 bases between the two germline ends. Full variable domain (remainder filled in from reference TRBV5-1 and TRBJ1-1): KAGVTQTPRYLIKTRGQQVTLSCSPISGHRSVSWYQQTPGQGLQFLFEYFSETQRNKGNFPGRFSGRQFSNSRSEMNVSTLELGDSALYLCASTINPTSSNTEAFFGQGTRLTVV.

Judged by abundance, this clonotype is medium-sized. V gene TRBV6-5 combines with J gene TRBJ2-1; no firm D call. V lost 0 bases and J 4 bases, leaving 4 bases between the germline ends. The CDR3 loop spans 13 amino acids. Germline values: CDR1 MNHEY, CDR2 SVGAGI. The DNA of the CDR3 is TGTGCCAGCAGTTACTCGGAATACAATGAGCAGTTCTTC. This encodes CASSYSEYNEQFF.

By its share, this clonotype is large. The gene calls are TRBV7-6 and TRBJ2-1; D not certain. V was cut by 5 bases and J by 8 bases, with 13 bases left in between. Germline-derived CDR1 and CDR2 are SGHVS and FNYEAQ. The CDR3 covers 13 residues. The chain's CDR3 is CASSPPQADEQFF. CDR3 DNA sequence: TGTGCCAGCAGCCCCCCCCAGGCGGATGAGCAGTTCTTC.

By sample fraction, this clonotype is hyperexpanded. J is TRBJ1-5 and V is TRBV20-1; no clear D gene. The CDR3 is made up of 14 amino acids. The V end lost 3 bases, the J end lost 0 bases, and 9 bases lay between the germline ends. Germline V lookup: CDR1 DFQATT, CDR2 SNEGSKA (reference sequence). In DNA form, the CDR3 reads TGCAGTGCTAGCAAATCTGGTAGCAATCAGCCCCAGCATTTT. Translating gives CSASKSGSNQPQHF.

This clonotype counts as medium-sized. The V gene is TRBV7-8, the J gene TRBJ2-4; TRBD1 aligns across 11 bases. The CDR3 runs 22 residues. V shed 2 bases, J shed 0 bases, and the junction held 18 bases outside the gene matches. Looked up from germline, CDR1 is SGHVS and CDR2 is FQNEAQ. The CDR3 DNA reads TGTGCCAGCAGCTTAATGGCCCACAGGACAGGGGGCAGAAACGTAGCCAAAAACATTCAGTACTTC. It yields the protein CASSLMAHRTGGRNVAKNIQYF.

By frequency in the sample, this clonotype is medium-sized. CDR3 in amino acids: CASSIEKGSSYEQYF. The CDR3 coding sequence is TGTGCCAGTAGTATAGAAAAGGGAAGCTCCTACGAGCAGTACTTC. The rearrangement links TRBV19 to TRBJ2-7; D unresolved. Germline lookup yields CDR1 LNHDA and CDR2 SQIVND (reference sequence). The V end lost 0 bases, the J end lost 0 bases, and 9 bases lay between the germline ends. The CDR3 runs 15 residues.

This clonotype was seen only a few times. The chain employs TRBV5-1 and TRBJ2-3; 11 nucleotides match TRBD1. The V and J ends lost 0 bases and 4 bases, in that order; junction bases with no gene match: 4. The CDR3 loop spans 16 amino acids. Per the germline V gene, CDR1 is SGHRS and CDR2 is YFSETQ. The CDR3 reads CASSLGTGGAADTQYF. The CDR3 DNA reads TGCGCCAGCAGCTTGGGGACAGGGGGCGCGGCAGATACGCAGTATTTT.